The TCR beta chain described here comes from a study of T cells in Graves' hyperthyroidism and ophthalmopathy. Study results and limitations: Ophthalmopathy was model-predicted a median around 6.7 months pre-onset.

Template material for amplifying TCR beta CDR3 regions consisted of RNA transcripts. HTBI primers drove first-round RT-PCR of the TCR CDR3. MiXCR, applied by TCRdb to the multiplex PCR reads, yields one record per CDR3 protein. Here the sample spans approximately 600,000 distinct CDR3 sequences, 14% being singletons. The CDR3 loop spans 15 amino acids. V lost 2 bases to trimming and J lost 8 bases; unmatched junction nucleotides: 6. Germline V gene lookup returns CDR1 MDHEN and CDR2 SYDVKM. Orbital computed tomography, thyroid ultrasound, serum thyroxine and TRAb, and clinical symptoms together informed the diagnoses. Concerning this clonotype: What it binds is not known. This may be a read error, as it is one base from a much larger clone.

This receptor was obtained from a woman aged 18-30 years with Graves' ophthalmopathy. The sequenced material came from blood. The V and J genes are TRBV28 and TRBJ1-6, with 7 bases that match TRBD1. The DNA for the CDR3 is TGTGCCAGCAGTTTACCGGACAGGCTTCATTCACCCCTCCACTTT. Amino acids: CASSLPDRLHSPLHF.